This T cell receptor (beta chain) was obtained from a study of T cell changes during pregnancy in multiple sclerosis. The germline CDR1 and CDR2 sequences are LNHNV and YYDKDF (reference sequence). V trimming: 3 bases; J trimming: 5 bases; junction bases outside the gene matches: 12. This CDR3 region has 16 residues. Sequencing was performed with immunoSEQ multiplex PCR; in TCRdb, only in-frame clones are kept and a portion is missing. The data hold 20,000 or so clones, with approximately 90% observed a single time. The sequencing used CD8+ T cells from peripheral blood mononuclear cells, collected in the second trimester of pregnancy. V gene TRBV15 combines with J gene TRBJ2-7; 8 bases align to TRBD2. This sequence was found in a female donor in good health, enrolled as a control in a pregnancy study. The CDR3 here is CATSRGLAGRDNEQYF. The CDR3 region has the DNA TGTGCCACCAGCAGGGGGTTAGCGGGAAGGGATAACGAGCAGTACTTC. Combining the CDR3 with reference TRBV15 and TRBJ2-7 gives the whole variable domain DAMVIQNPRYQVTQFGKPVTLSCSQTLNHNVMYWYQQKSSQAPKLLFHYYDKDFNNEADTPDNFQSRRPNTSFCFLDIRSPGLGDTAMYLCATSRGLAGRDNEQYFGPGTRLTVT.